This T cell receptor (beta chain) was captured by sequencing in a study of T cells after yellow fever vaccination. CDR1 and CDR2 from the germline V gene are SGHRS and YFSETQ. The CDR3 totals 11 residues. TCRdb re-called the 5' RACE reads with MiXCR, one entry per CDR3 protein. The repertoire holds more than 65,000 distinct CDR3 sequences, with around 7% as singletons. This clonotype has a count of ten or more. What it recognizes is unknown. One junction end does not reproduce the germline sequence, and a read error may be involved. Findings and caveats of the study: The study re-detected most primary-vaccination clones after the booster (around 96% CD4, 88% CD8). Clonotypes found in both CD4 and CD8 compartments made up a small share.

V and J are TRBV5-1 and TRBJ2-5; unclear D gene. The material sequenced was CD8+ T cells sorted from PBMCs, taken 10 to 11 days after the first yellow fever vaccination. The clonotype originates from a man aged 18 to 35 who received the YFV17D yellow fever vaccine. The CDR3 loop is CASSLVETQYF. CDR3 sequence (DNA): TGTGCCAGCAGCTTAGTAGAGACCCAGTACTTC.